The T cell receptor beta chain described here comes from a study of PD-L1 blockade in urothelial cancer. The data were produced by immunoSEQ multiplex PCR, yet TCRdb's version contains in-frame clones alone and is incomplete. The data hold tens of thousands of clones, with less than 90% observed a single time. Specified time point: pretreatment peripheral blood. Patients were living with locally advanced or metastatic urothelial carcinoma. The V segment lost 6 bases and the J segment 7 bases; nucleotides outside the gene matches: 4. CDR1 is SNHLY, CDR2 FYNNEI, per germline. This CDR3 spans 12 amino acids.

J is TRBJ1-2 and V is TRBV2; TRBD1 aligns across 8 bases. The clonotype was recovered from a woman in her sixties or seventies with urothelial cancer. The sequences come from PBMCs, collected around atezolizumab (anti-PD-L1) treatment. The CDR3 reads CASRRTGSGYTF. As DNA, the CDR3 is TGTGCCAGCAGGCGGACAGGGAGTGGCTACACCTTC.